A selection of T cell receptor beta chains follows, all from one sample in a study of blood T cells in healthy people across ages. TCRdb redid the calling of the 5' RACE reads with MiXCR, one entry per CDR3 protein. The data contain 790,000 or so distinct CDR3 sequences, about 47% of them singletons. The sample consisted of blood. The receptors shown here come from a man older than 75 in good health. Both conserved end residues are part of each CDR3. The D gene is left open where the match is weak. The size field is filled for only some rows; it gives once, few, many or a size class.

v_gene,abundance,j_gene,d_gene,CDR3aa,CDR3nt
TRBV7-2,-,TRBJ2-3,TRBD2,CASRAGGSADTQYF,TGTGCCAGCAGGGCCGGCGGGAGTGCAGATACGCAGTATTTT
TRBV28,-,TRBJ1-6,-,CASSLAQGYSPLHF,TGTGCCAGCAGTTTAGCACAGGGATATTCACCCCTCCACTTT
TRBV29-1,-,TRBJ2-1,-,CSVPGTYEGNEQFF,TGCAGCGTTCCTGGGACGTATGAAGGGAATGAGCAGTTCTTC
TRBV29-1,few,TRBJ2-1,TRBD2,CSVELLAGGPSSYNEQFF,TGCAGCGTTGAGTTACTAGCGGGAGGCCCAAGCTCCTACAATGAGCAGTTCTTC
TRBV7-6,few,TRBJ2-2,-,CASSPVGLDGELFF,TGTGCCAGCAGCCCTGTCGGTTTAGACGGGGAGCTGTTTTTT
TRBV2,few,TRBJ1-1,-,CASTQRGVRNTEAFF,TGTGCCAGCACCCAGAGAGGGGTGAGGAACACTGAAGCTTTCTTT
TRBV6-5,-,TRBJ2-1,-,CASSSTGCSYNEQFF,TGTGCCAGCAGTTCCACAGGGTGCTCCTACAATGAGCAGTTCTTC
TRBV21-1,few,TRBJ2-5,-,CASSNCSSGRGFQETQYF,TGTGCCAGCAGCAACTGTTCTAGCGGGAGGGGCTTCCAAGAGACCCAGTACTTC
TRBV15,-,TRBJ2-1,-,CATSRDLAGEQFF,TGTGCCACCAGCAGAGACCTAGCTGGTGAGCAGTTCTTC
TRBV12-3/TRBV12-4,few,TRBJ1-4,-,CASSPAGGLEKLFF,TGTGCCAGCAGCCCTGCTGGGGGGCTTGAAAAACTGTTTTTT
TRBV20-1,many,TRBJ2-7,-,CPEGRIDEQYF,TGCCCTGAGGGGAGAATCGACGAGCAGTACTTC
TRBV11-2,-,TRBJ2-3,-,CASSLAWVDTQYF,TGTGCCAGCAGCTTAGCGTGGGTCGATACGCAGTATTTT
TRBV20-1,-,TRBJ1-6,-,CSALRDHNSPLHF,TGCAGTGCCCTCCGGGATCATAATTCACCCCTCCACTTT
TRBV7-2,few,TRBJ2-5,TRBD2,CASSLGSSGRREETQYF,TGTGCCAGCAGCTTAGGGTCTAGCGGGAGGCGGGAAGAGACCCAGTACTTC
TRBV5-1,few,TRBJ2-3,-,CASSLTSSGSTQYF,TGCGCCAGCAGCTTGACGTCTTCAGGGAGTACGCAGTATTTT
TRBV7-9,-,TRBJ2-5,-,CASSDDLSTYQETQYF,TGTGCCAGCAGCGACGACCTCTCTACGTACCAAGAGACCCAGTACTTC
TRBV20-1,many,TRBJ2-1,-,CSATPTSGRYNEQFF,TGCAGTGCTACCCCAACGTCGGGACGCTACAATGAGCAGTTCTTC
TRBV3-1,-,TRBJ1-4,-,CASSQDPSTNEKLFF,TGTGCCAGCAGCCAAGACCCCTCAACTAATGAAAAACTGTTTTTT
TRBV12-3/TRBV12-4,-,TRBJ2-7,-,CASSFGPLGEQYF,TGTGCCAGCAGTTTCGGGCCACTAGGCGAGCAGTACTTC
TRBV12-3/TRBV12-4,-,TRBJ2-1,TRBD2,CASNPPGRSGNEQFF,TGTGCCAGCAACCCTCCCGGGAGGAGCGGAAATGAGCAGTTCTTC
TRBV20-1,many,TRBJ2-7,-,CSARGPPLAQYEQYF,TGCAGTGCTAGAGGCCCCCCGCTAGCTCAATACGAGCAGTACTTC
TRBV6-2/TRBV6-3,-,TRBJ2-3,-,CASSYSKRDSTDTQYF,TGTGCCAGCAGTTACTCGAAAAGGGACAGCACAGATACGCAGTATTTT
TRBV6-5,-,TRBJ2-1,TRBD2,CASSYSGLAGTGQFF,TGTGCCAGCAGTTACTCGGGACTAGCGGGGACGGGGCAGTTCTTC
TRBV6-2/TRBV6-3,-,TRBJ2-3,-,CASSYDGAQYF,TGTGCCAGCAGTTACGACGGGGCGCAGTATTTT
TRBV20-1,few,TRBJ1-1,-,CSANGPGQKSVNTEAFF,TGCAGTGCTAACGGACCGGGACAAAAAAGTGTGAACACTGAAGCTTTCTTT
TRBV27,few,TRBJ2-1,TRBD2,CASSNLAGPTLNEQFF,TGTGCCAGCAGTAACCTAGCGGGTCCGACCCTCAATGAGCAGTTCTTC
TRBV21-1,few,TRBJ2-3,-,CASSKEVASGSYRTQYF,-
TRBV5-1,few,TRBJ2-7,TRBD1,CASNRDSPYEQYF,TGCGCCAGCAACCGGGACAGTCCCTACGAGCAGTACTTC
TRBV20-1,-,TRBJ2-3,TRBD1,CSAYNPGQVGDTQYF,TGCAGTGCTTACAATCCGGGACAGGTGGGAGATACGCAGTATTTT
TRBV24-1,many,TRBJ2-1,TRBD1,CATSDRVVYNEQFF,TGTGCCACCAGCGACAGGGTTGTCTACAATGAGCAGTTCTTC
TRBV7-2,many,TRBJ2-3,-,CASSLRISTSTDTQYF,TGTGCCAGCAGCTTAAGGATTTCTACTAGCACAGATACGCAGTATTTT
TRBV29-1,few,TRBJ2-3,TRBD2,CSVDPAGGGGADTQYF,TGCAGCGTGGATCCAGCGGGAGGAGGAGGCGCAGATACGCAGTATTTT